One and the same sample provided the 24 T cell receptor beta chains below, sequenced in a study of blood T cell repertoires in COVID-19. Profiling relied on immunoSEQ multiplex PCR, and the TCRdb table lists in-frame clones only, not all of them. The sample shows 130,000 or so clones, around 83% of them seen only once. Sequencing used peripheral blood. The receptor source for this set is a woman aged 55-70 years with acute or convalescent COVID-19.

This chain's CDR3 is CASSFLHTGMGAPYSNQPQHF. CDR3 DNA sequence: TGTGCCAGCAGTTTTCTTCATACGGGAATGGGAGCTCCCTATAGCAATCAGCCCCAGCATTTT. The chain couples TRBV28 to TRBJ1-5, with unresolved D. Germline V gives CDR1 MDHEN, CDR2 SYDVKM. With 3 bases removed from V and 0 bases from J, the gap between germline ends came to 27 bases. The CDR3 is 21 amino acids.

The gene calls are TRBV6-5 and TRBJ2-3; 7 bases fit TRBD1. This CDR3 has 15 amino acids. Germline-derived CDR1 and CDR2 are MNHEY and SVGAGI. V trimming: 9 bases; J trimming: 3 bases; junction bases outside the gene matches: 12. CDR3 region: CASKPFGTVTDTQYF. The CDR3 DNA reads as TGTGCCAGTAAACCCTTCGGGACAGTTACAGATACGCAGTATTTT.

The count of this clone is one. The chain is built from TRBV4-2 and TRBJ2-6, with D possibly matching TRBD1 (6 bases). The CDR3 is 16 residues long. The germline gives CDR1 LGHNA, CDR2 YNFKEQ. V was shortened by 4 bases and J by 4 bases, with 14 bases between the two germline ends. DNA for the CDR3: TGTGCCAGCAGCCCTAACAGGGAACCCGGGGCCAACGTCCTGACTTTC. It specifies CASSPNREPGANVLTF.

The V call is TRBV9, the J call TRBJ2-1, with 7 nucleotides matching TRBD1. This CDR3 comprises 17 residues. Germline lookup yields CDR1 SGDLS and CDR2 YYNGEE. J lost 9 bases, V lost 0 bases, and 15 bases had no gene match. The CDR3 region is CASSVVRTGHGVGEQFF. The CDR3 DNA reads TGTGCCAGCAGCGTAGTTCGGACAGGACATGGGGTGGGTGAGCAGTTCTTC.

The CDR3 spells CSVEAGNSYEQYF. CDR3 sequence (DNA): TGCAGCGTTGAGGCTGGTAACTCCTACGAGCAGTACTTC. The rearrangement links TRBV29-1 to TRBJ2-7; no clear D gene. Trimming removed 3 bases from V and 0 bases from J, with 9 bases in between. From germline, CDR1 is SQVTM and CDR2 ANQGSEA. This CDR3 is 13 amino acids long.

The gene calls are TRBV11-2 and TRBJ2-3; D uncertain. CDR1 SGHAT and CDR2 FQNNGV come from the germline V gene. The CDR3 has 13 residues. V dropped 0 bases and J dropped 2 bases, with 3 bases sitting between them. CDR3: CASSLEYTDTQYF. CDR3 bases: TGTGCCAGCAGCTTAGAGTACACAGATACGCAGTATTTT.

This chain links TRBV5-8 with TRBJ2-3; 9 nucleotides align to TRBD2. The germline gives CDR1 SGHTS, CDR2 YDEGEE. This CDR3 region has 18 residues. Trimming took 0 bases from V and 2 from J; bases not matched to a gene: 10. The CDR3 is CASSLARVAGAPTDTQYF. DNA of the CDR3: TGTGCCAGCAGCTTGGCCAGGGTAGCGGGGGCCCCCACAGATACGCAGTATTTT.

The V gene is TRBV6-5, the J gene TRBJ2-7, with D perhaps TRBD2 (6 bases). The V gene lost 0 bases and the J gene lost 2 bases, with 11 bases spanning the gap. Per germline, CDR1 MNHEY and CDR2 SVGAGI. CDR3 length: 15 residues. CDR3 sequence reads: CASSYSRGSTYEQYF. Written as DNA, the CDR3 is TGTGCCAGCAGTTACTCACGGGGGAGTACCTACGAGCAGTACTTC.

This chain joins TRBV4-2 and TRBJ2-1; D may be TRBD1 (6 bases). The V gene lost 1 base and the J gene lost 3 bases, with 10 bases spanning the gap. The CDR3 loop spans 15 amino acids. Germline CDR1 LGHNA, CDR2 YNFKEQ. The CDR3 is CASSQVQGSYNEQFF. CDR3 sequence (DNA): TGTGCCAGCAGCCAAGTGCAGGGGAGCTACAATGAGCAGTTCTTC.

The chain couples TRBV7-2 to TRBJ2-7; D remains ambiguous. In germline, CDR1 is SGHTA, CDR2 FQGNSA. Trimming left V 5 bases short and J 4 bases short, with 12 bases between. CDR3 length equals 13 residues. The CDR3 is CASSDSAKYEQYF. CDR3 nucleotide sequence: TGTGCCAGCAGCGACTCGGCTAAATACGAGCAGTACTTC.

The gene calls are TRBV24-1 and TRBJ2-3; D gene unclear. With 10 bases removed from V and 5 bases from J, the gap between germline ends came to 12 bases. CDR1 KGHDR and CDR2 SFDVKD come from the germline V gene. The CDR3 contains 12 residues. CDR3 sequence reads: CATSLFGDTQYF. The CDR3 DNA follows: TGTGCCACATCGCTCTTCGGAGATACGCAGTATTTT.

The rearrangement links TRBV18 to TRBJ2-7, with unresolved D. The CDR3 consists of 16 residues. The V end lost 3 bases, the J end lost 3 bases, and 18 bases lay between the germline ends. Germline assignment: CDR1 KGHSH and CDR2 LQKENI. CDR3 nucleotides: TGTGCCAGCTCACCGCCGGCTGGCAGGCGACACTACGAGCAGTACTTC. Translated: CASSPPAGRRHYEQYF. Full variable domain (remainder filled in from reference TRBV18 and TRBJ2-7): NAGVMQNPRHLVRRRGQEARLRCSPMKGHSHVYWYRQLPEEGLKFMVYLQKENIIDESGMPKERFSAEFPKEGPSILRIQQVVRGDSAAYFCASSPPAGRRHYEQYFGPGTRLTVT.

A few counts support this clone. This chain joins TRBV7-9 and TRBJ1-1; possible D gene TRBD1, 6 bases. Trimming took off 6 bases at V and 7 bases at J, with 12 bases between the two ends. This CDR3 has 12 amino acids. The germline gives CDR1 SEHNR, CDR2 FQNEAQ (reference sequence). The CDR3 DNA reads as TGTGCCAGCAGGAGGGGGAAGGATGAAGCTTTCTTT. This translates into CASRRGKDEAFF. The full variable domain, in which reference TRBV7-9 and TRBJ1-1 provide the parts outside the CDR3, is DTGVSQNPRHKITKRGQNVTFRCDPISEHNRLYWYRQTLGQGPEFLTYFQNEAQLEKSRLLSDRFSAERPKGSFSTLEIQRTEQGDSAMYLCASRRGKDEAFFGQGTRLTVV.

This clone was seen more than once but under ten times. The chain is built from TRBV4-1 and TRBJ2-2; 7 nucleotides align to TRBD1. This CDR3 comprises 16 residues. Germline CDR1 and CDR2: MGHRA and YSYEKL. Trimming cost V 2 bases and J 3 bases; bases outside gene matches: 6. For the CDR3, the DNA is TGCGCCAGCAGCCAACTCCGGGACAGCTACACCGGGGAGCTGTTTTTT. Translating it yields CASSQLRDSYTGELFF.

The CDR3 nucleotides are TGTGCCAGCAGCTTGGGGCTAGCGGGTTACTACGAGCAGTACTTC. The encoded protein is CASSLGLAGYYEQYF. The chain is built from TRBV5-6 and TRBJ2-7; TRBD2 agrees at 8 bases. The germline CDR1 and CDR2 sequences are SGHDT and YYEEEE. V dropped 0 bases and J dropped 3; count of bases not matched to a gene: 5. The CDR3 extends over 15 amino acids.

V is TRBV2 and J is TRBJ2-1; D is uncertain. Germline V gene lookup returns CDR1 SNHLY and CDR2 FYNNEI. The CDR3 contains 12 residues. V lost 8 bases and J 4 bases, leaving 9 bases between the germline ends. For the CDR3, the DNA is TGTGCCAGCGGCCTGGAGTACAATGAGCAGTTCTTC. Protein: CASGLEYNEQFF.

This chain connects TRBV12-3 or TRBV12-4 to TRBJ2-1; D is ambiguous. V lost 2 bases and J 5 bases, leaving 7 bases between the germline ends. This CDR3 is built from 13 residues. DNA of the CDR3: TGTGCCAGCAGTTTAAACGCGGACAATGAGCAGTTCTTC. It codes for CASSLNADNEQFF.

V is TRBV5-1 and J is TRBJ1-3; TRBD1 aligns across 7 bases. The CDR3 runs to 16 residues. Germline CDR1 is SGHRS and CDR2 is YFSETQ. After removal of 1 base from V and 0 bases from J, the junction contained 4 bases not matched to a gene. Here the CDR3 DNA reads TGCGCCAGCAGCTTGCCGGGACAGACCTCTGGAAACACCATATATTTT. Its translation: CASSLPGQTSGNTIYF.

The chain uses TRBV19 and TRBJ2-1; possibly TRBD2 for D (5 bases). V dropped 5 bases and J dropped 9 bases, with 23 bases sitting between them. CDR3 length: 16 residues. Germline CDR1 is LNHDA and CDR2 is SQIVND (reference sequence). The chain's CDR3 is CASSPNFLRRVGEQFF. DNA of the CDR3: TGTGCCAGTAGTCCTAACTTTTTAAGGCGGGTTGGTGAGCAGTTCTTC.

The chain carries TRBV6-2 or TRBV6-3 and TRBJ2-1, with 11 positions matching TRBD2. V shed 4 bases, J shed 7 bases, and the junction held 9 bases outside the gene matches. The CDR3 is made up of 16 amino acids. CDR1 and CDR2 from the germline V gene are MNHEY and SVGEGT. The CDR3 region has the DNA TGTGCCAGCAGTTGGGCCGGACTAGCGGGTAAGAATGAGCAGTTCTTC. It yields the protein CASSWAGLAGKNEQFF.

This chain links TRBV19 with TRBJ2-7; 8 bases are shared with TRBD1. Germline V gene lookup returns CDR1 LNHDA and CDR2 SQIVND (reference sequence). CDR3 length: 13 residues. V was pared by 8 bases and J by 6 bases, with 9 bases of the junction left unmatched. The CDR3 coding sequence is TGTGCCAGTCGGGTTGGACAGGGCGGCGAGCAGTACTTC. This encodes CASRVGQGGEQYF.

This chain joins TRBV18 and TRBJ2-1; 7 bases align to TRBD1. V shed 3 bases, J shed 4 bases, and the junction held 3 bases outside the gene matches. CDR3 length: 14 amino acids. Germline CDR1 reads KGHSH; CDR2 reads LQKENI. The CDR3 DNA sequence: TGTGCCAGCTCACCCCCGGACAGGTACAATGAGCAGTTCTTC. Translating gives CASSPPDRYNEQFF. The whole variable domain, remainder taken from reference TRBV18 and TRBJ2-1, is NAGVMQNPRHLVRRRGQEARLRCSPMKGHSHVYWYRQLPEEGLKFMVYLQKENIIDESGMPKERFSAEFPKEGPSILRIQQVVRGDSAAYFCASSPPDRYNEQFFGPGTRLTVL.

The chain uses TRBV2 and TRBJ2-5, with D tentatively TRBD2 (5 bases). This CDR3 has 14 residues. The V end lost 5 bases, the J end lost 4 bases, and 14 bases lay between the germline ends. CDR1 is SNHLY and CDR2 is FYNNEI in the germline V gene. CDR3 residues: CASSRFASTETQYF. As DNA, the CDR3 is TGTGCCAGCAGTCGCTTTGCTAGCACAGAGACCCAGTACTTC.

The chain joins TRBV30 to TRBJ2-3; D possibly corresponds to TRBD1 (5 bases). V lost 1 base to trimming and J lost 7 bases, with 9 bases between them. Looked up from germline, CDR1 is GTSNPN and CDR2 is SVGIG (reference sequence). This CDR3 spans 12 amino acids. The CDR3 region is CAWSAQGNTQYF. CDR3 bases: TGTGCCTGGAGTGCTCAGGGAAATACGCAGTATTTT.